A single sample is the source of the 9 T cell receptor beta chains below, sequenced in a study of blood T cell repertoires in COVID-19. Clones were read by immunoSEQ multiplex PCR, and TCRdb kept only the in-frame ones, dropping some. This sample has over 350,000 clones, with roughly 90% found just once. Sequencing was done on a sample of peripheral blood. These TCRs come from a woman aged 25 to 39 with acute or convalescent COVID-19.

A single count supports this clone. V usage is TRBV12-3 or TRBV12-4 and J usage is TRBJ2-2; D is undetermined. The germline V and J ends were trimmed by 3 bases and 3 bases, with 5 bases remaining between them. This CDR3 is built from 13 residues. The CDR3 coding sequence is TGTGCCAGCAGTTTCATTTACACCGGGGAGCTGTTTTTT. This encodes CASSFIYTGELFF.

The chain links TRBV9 to TRBJ2-1; the D is unclear. CDR3 length: 15 residues. Trimming removed 1 base at V and 0 bases at J, with 8 bases between. CDR1 and CDR2 from the germline V gene are SGDLS and YYNGEE. The CDR3 nucleotides read TGTGCCAGCAGCGTATTAGAGAGCTCCTACAATGAGCAGTTCTTC. It translates to CASSVLESSYNEQFF. Supplemented by reference TRBV9 and TRBJ2-1, the full variable domain reads DSGVTQTPKHLITATGQRVTLRCSPRSGDLSVYWYQQSLDQGLQFLIQYYNGEERAKGNILERFSAQQFPDLHSELNLSSLELGDSALYFCASSVLESSYNEQFFGPGTRLTVL.

The rearrangement uses TRBV24-1 and TRBJ2-5; D possibly corresponds to TRBD2 (5 bases). The germline V gene encodes CDR1 KGHDR and CDR2 SFDVKD. This CDR3 has 13 residues. V dropped 3 bases and J dropped 5 bases, with 9 bases sitting between them. The CDR3 coding sequence is TGTGCCACCAGTGATCAGTGGAGGGAGACCCAGTACTTC. Protein product: CATSDQWRETQYF.

J is TRBJ2-2 and V is TRBV5-1; D may be TRBD2 (6 bases). The germline CDR1 and CDR2 sequences are SGHRS and YFSETQ. The CDR3 is 12 amino acids. Trimming removed 4 bases from V and 8 bases from J, with 9 bases in between. CDR3 region: CASSIAEGELFF. CDR3 coding DNA: TGCGCCAGCAGCATAGCGGAAGGGGAGCTGTTTTTT.

This clone was counted a single time. The V gene is TRBV10-2, the J gene TRBJ2-3, with 10 positions matching TRBD2. V shed 6 bases, J shed 6 bases, and the junction held 9 bases outside the gene matches. CDR1 and CDR2 from the germline V gene are WSHSY and SAAADI. The CDR3 is made up of 15 amino acids. CDR3 loop: CASSLAGATRDTQYF. The DNA for the CDR3 is TGCGCCAGCAGCCTAGCGGGGGCGACTCGGGATACGCAGTATTTT.

The rearrangement joins TRBV9 to TRBJ2-5; 9 positions agree with TRBD2. Losses at the gene ends were 6 bases for V and 2 bases for J; bases not matched to a gene: 8. The CDR3 length is 15 residues. In germline, CDR1 is SGDLS, CDR2 YYNGEE. The CDR3 spells CASNSQAGGQETQYF. CDR3 nucleotide sequence: TGTGCCAGCAACAGTCAAGCGGGGGGTCAAGAGACCCAGTACTTC. The full variable domain, in which reference TRBV9 and TRBJ2-5 provide the parts outside the CDR3, is DSGVTQTPKHLITATGQRVTLRCSPRSGDLSVYWYQQSLDQGLQFLIQYYNGEERAKGNILERFSAQQFPDLHSELNLSSLELGDSALYFCASNSQAGGQETQYFGPGTRLLVL.

The chain couples TRBV2 to TRBJ1-4; D is possibly TRBD1 (5 bases). The germline V gene encodes CDR1 SNHLY and CDR2 FYNNEI. This CDR3 is built from 15 residues. The V end lost 6 bases, the J end lost 8 bases, and 19 bases lay between the germline ends. DNA of the CDR3: TGTGCCAGCAGGACCCTGTACCAGGGTAAAGAAAAACTGTTTTTT. It codes for CASRTLYQGKEKLFF.

The gene calls are TRBV5-1 and TRBJ1-2; 8 bases agree with TRBD1. The CDR3 totals 13 residues. Trimming at V came to 4 bases and at J to 4 bases, leaving 3 bases not matched to a gene. From germline, CDR1 is SGHRS and CDR2 YFSETQ. CDR3 nucleotide sequence: TGCGCCAGCAGCCAGGACAGGGCCTATGGCTACACCTTC. Translation gives CASSQDRAYGYTF.

This chain's CDR3 is CASSLGGLTTDTQYF. As DNA, the CDR3 is TGTGCCAGCAGTTTAGGGGGACTAACCACAGATACGCAGTATTTT. The chain joins TRBV27 to TRBJ2-3, with TRBD2 identical over 7 bases. The CDR3 extends over 15 amino acids. Germline values: CDR1 MNHEY, CDR2 SMNVEV (reference sequence). Trimming cost V 2 bases and J 2 bases; bases outside gene matches: 4.